These 8 T cell receptor beta chains came from one sample sequenced in a study of blood T cell repertoires in COVID-19. The repertoire was sequenced with immunoSEQ multiplex PCR; TCRdb's copy has only in-frame clones and lacks some. The repertoire has about 320,000 clones, roughly 86% of them found once; the top ten carry around 1.5%. Sequencing was carried out using peripheral blood. These receptor sequences come from a woman between 50 and 59 years old with acute or convalescent COVID-19.

J is TRBJ1-2 and V is TRBV5-6; tentative D call: TRBD1 (5 bases). Trimming cost V 2 bases and J 4 bases, with 12 bases left between them. The length of the CDR3 is 14 residues. Germline CDR1 SGHDT, CDR2 YYEEEE. The CDR3 DNA is TGTGCCAGCAGCTTCCAAGGGGCGGTCTATGGCTACACCTTC. This translates into CASSFQGAVYGYTF.

This clone has just a few counts. CDR3 coding DNA: TGTGCCAGCAGTTCCCATAGACAGGGGGCAGATGGCTACACCTTC. Translation gives CASSSHRQGADGYTF. J is TRBJ1-2 and V is TRBV6-5, with 10 positions matching TRBD1. The J segment lost 6 bases and the V segment lost 4 bases, leaving 8 bases of the junction unmatched. The CDR3 runs to 15 residues. The V gene's germline CDR1 is MNHEY and CDR2 SVGAGI.

The chain recombines TRBV19 with TRBJ1-2, with 10 bases lining up with TRBD1. Germline CDR1 is LNHDA and CDR2 is SQIVND (reference sequence). The J segment lost 8 bases and the V segment lost 7 bases, leaving 16 bases of the junction unmatched. The CDR3 is 16 amino acids. The CDR3 nucleotides read TGTGCCAGTAACCTCCGGGACAGGGGTTTTGCAGGGGGCTACACCTTC. It is translated as CASNLRDRGFAGGYTF.

CDR3 amino acids: CASSYRGGAKNIQYF. CDR3 coding DNA: TGTGCCAGCAGTTACCGAGGCGGAGCCAAAAACATTCAGTACTTC. The V call is TRBV6-5, the J call TRBJ2-4; D ambiguous. Trimming took 2 bases from V and 0 from J, leaving 8 bases between them. From germline, CDR1 is MNHEY and CDR2 SVGAGI. The CDR3 has 15 amino acids.

This clone was picked up a small number of times. CDR3 sequence (DNA): TGTGCCAGCAGCTATGGAGCGGGAGCTTCCTACGAGCAGTACTTC. Translated, it gives CASSYGAGASYEQYF. The chain is built from TRBV11-2 and TRBJ2-7; 8 nucleotides agree with TRBD2. From germline, CDR1 is SGHAT and CDR2 FQNNGV. The ends lost 4 bases at V and 1 base at J; junction bases unmatched: 6. This CDR3 comprises 15 residues.

The genes are TRBV3-1 (or the pseudogene TRBV3-2) and TRBJ1-1; D is possibly TRBD1 (6 bases). Germline V gene data show CDR1 as LGHDT and CDR2 as YNNKEL (reference sequence). This CDR3 comprises 17 residues. Trimming stripped 4 bases from V and 4 bases from J, with 22 bases between. The CDR3 protein is CASSPGGAANGATEAFF. In DNA, the CDR3 is TGTGCCAGCAGCCCTGGGGGGGCAGCGAACGGGGCCACTGAAGCTTTCTTT.

The V and J genes are TRBV9 and TRBJ2-7, with 7 bases fitting TRBD2. This CDR3 contains 16 residues. Trimming took 0 bases from V and 2 from J; bases not matched to a gene: 8. Germline V gene lookup returns CDR1 SGDLS and CDR2 YYNGEE. This CDR3 is CASSVAPTSVAYEQYF. The DNA of the CDR3 is TGTGCCAGCAGCGTAGCCCCAACTAGCGTGGCCTACGAGCAGTACTTC.

Only one count was recorded for this clone. The gene calls are TRBV19 and TRBJ1-5, with D possibly TRBD1 on 6 matching bases. The V end was cut by 4 bases, the J end by 2 bases, with 15 bases between. The CDR3 spans 16 residues. The germline gives CDR1 LNHDA, CDR2 SQIVND (reference sequence). The CDR3 spells CASSNSRGGRNQPQHF. CDR3 nucleotide sequence: TGTGCCAGTAGTAATAGTAGGGGGGGGCGCAATCAGCCCCAGCATTTT.